One and the same sample provided the 20 T cell receptor beta chains below, sequenced in a study of Ad26.COV2.S vaccination and SARS-CoV-2 variants. Using immunoSEQ multiplex PCR, the repertoire was profiled, and TCRdb retains in-frame clones only, with some absent. The sample holds about 480,000 clones; around nine tenths are singletons and the top ten take around 13%. Treatment in this sample: 19 received Ad26.COV2.S at low or high dose, single or two shots; 5 received placebo; per-sample allocation not given. Vaccine and placebo recipients were sampled on day 63 after the first injection. The input for sequencing was peripheral blood, taken in a trial of Ad26.COV2.S vaccine versus placebo. The receptors shown here come from a person between 18 and 59 years old who received the Ad26.COV2.S COVID-19 vaccine or a placebo.

The chain employs TRBV6-1 and TRBJ2-4, with TRBD1 matching 8 bases. There are 16 residues in the CDR3. After removal of 3 bases from V and 5 bases from J, the junction contained 9 bases not matched to a gene. Germline V gene sequence: CDR1 MNHNS, CDR2 SASEGT. CDR3 bases: TGTGCCAGCAGTGAGAGGACAGGGTTCTCCCAAAACATTCAGTACTTC. Residues: CASSERTGFSQNIQYF.

The rearrangement uses TRBV10-3 and TRBJ2-1; D might be TRBD1 (6 bases). CDR3 length: 14 amino acids. Deletions cut 3 bases from V and 6 bases from J, with 12 bases between. Per the germline V gene, CDR1 is ENHRY and CDR2 is SYGVKD. CDR3 coding DNA: TGTGCCATCAGTGAACAGGGACAATTCAATGAGCAGTTCTTC. Residues: CAISEQGQFNEQFF.

The chain links TRBV12-3 or TRBV12-4 to TRBJ2-2, with D perhaps matching TRBD1 or TRBD2 (5 bases each). The CDR3 covers 13 residues. For the CDR3, the DNA is TGTGCGACCAACTGGGGGTTCACCGGGGAGCTGTTTTTT. This gives the protein CATNWGFTGELFF.

This chain connects TRBV7-9 to TRBJ2-5; maybe TRBD2 (5 bases). Germline loops: CDR1 SEHNR, CDR2 FQNEAQ (reference sequence). Trimming removed 5 bases from V and 5 bases from J, with 21 bases in between. The CDR3 runs 16 residues. The CDR3 nucleotides are TGTGCCAGCAGCCCCCCGGGCGGACTGAGGCAGGAGACCCAGTACTTC. Translation: CASSPPGGLRQETQYF.

The chain employs TRBV6-5 and TRBJ2-7, with D possibly being TRBD1 (5 bases). CDR1 is MNHEY and CDR2 is SVGAGI in the germline V gene. Trimming pared 4 bases from V and 5 bases from J, leaving 18 bases between. There are 15 residues in the CDR3. The CDR3 region has the DNA TGTGCCAGCAGTTTTTTCACGGCAGGGTCCAACGAGCAGTACTTC. Translation gives CASSFFTAGSNEQYF.

The rearrangement links TRBV28 to TRBJ1-2; D is unresolved. CDR3 length: 15 amino acids. V lost 7 bases, J lost 4 bases, and 19 bases lay in between. CDR1 MDHEN and CDR2 SYDVKM come from the germline V gene. CDR3 residues: CASTDPTRRGYGYTF. DNA for the CDR3: TGTGCCAGCACCGATCCGACTAGGCGGGGCTATGGCTACACCTTC.

J is TRBJ1-2 and V is TRBV18; TRBD1 might be the D (5 bases). The CDR3 has 13 amino acids. The V gene lost 0 bases and the J gene lost 3 bases, with 5 bases spanning the gap. In germline, CDR1 is KGHSH, CDR2 LQKENI. CDR3 region: CASSPPGDYGYTF. CDR3 bases: TGTGCCAGCTCACCACCAGGGGACTATGGCTACACCTTC.

With respect to this clone: The junction and the germline gene differ at one end; a read error may be behind it. The J gene is TRBJ2-7, the V gene TRBV30; a weak D match, TRBD2 (6 bases). Germline CDR1 GTSNPN, CDR2 SVGIG (reference sequence). The CDR3 totals 12 residues. Here the CDR3 DNA reads TGTGCCTGGAGTCGGGACTCTTACGGGCAGTACTTC. Translating it yields CAWSRDSYGQYF.

The chain recombines TRBV11-1 with TRBJ2-5; tentatively, D is TRBD1 (5 bases). The V and J ends lost 1 base and 0 bases respectively, with 12 bases between them. The CDR3 covers 16 residues. Germline V gene sequence: CDR1 SGHAT, CDR2 FQDESV (reference sequence). The CDR3 is CASSLERQSYQETQYF. In DNA, the CDR3 is TGTGCCAGCAGCTTAGAACGACAGAGCTACCAAGAGACCCAGTACTTC.

This chain links TRBV19 with TRBJ1-4; D gene unclear. This CDR3 is built from 13 residues. V dropped 1 base and J dropped 8 bases, with 8 bases sitting between them. Germline lookup yields CDR1 LNHDA and CDR2 SQIVND (reference sequence). Here the CDR3 reads CASSIVTEEKLFF. The CDR3 coding sequence is TGTGCCAGTAGTATAGTGACGGAGGAAAAACTGTTTTTT.

V and J are TRBV14 and TRBJ2-5; 8 nucleotides match TRBD1. This CDR3 has 14 residues. The trim removed 4 bases at V and 2 bases at J, leaving 3 bases unmatched. CDR1 is SGHDN and CDR2 is FVKESK in the germline V gene. CDR3 DNA sequence: TGTGCCAGCAGCCCATGGACAGGGCAAGAGACCCAGTACTTC. Amino acids: CASSPWTGQETQYF.

The chain combines TRBV4-1 with TRBJ1-4, with D unclear. Germline values: CDR1 MGHRA, CDR2 YSYEKL. Trimming took off 1 base at V and 4 bases at J, with 19 bases between the two ends. CDR3 size: 18 residues. The CDR3 nucleotides read TGCGCCAGCAGCCAAGGGGTCGTGTTAGGGTTGGGTAATGAAAAACTGTTTTTT. This sequence encodes CASSQGVVLGLGNEKLFF.

V and J are TRBV27 and TRBJ2-1; 8 nucleotides match TRBD2. The J segment lost 2 bases and the V segment lost 2 bases, leaving 5 bases of the junction unmatched. Germline-derived CDR1 and CDR2 are MNHEY and SMNVEV (reference sequence). The CDR3 is 16 residues long. The CDR3 region has the DNA TGTGCCAGCAGTTTACAGTCACTAGCGGCCTACAATGAGCAGTTCTTC. Translation: CASSLQSLAAYNEQFF.

The CDR3, as DNA: TGTGCCACCAGCATCTCACAGGGGAAGTCTGGGGCCAACGTCCTGACTTTC. Encoded protein: CATSISQGKSGANVLTF. The chain employs TRBV15 and TRBJ2-6; 7 bases line up with TRBD1. There are 17 residues in the CDR3. The V gene end was trimmed by 4 bases and the J gene end by 1 base; junction bases not matched to a gene: 7. Per germline, CDR1 LNHNV and CDR2 YYDKDF (reference sequence).

This chain uses TRBV18 with TRBJ1-1; 10 bases map to TRBD1. Germline values: CDR1 KGHSH, CDR2 LQKENI. This CDR3 is built from 16 residues. After removal of 8 bases from V and 1 base from J, the junction contained 10 bases not matched to a gene. The CDR3 is CASMARDRGGNTEAFF. CDR3 in DNA: TGTGCCAGCATGGCCCGGGACAGGGGAGGGAACACTGAAGCTTTCTTT.

The chain recombines TRBV19 with TRBJ2-2, with unresolved D. CDR1 and CDR2 (germline): LNHDA, SQIVND (reference sequence). Trimming removed 7 bases from V and 7 bases from J, with 7 bases in between. This CDR3 has 11 residues. The CDR3 protein is CASTGSGELFF. For the CDR3, the DNA is TGTGCCAGTACCGGCAGCGGGGAGCTGTTTTTT.

This chain joins TRBV28 and TRBJ1-4, with D unresolved. Germline CDR1 is MDHEN and CDR2 is SYDVKM. V was shortened by 3 bases and J by 8 bases, with 13 bases between the two germline ends. This CDR3 is 14 amino acids long. The CDR3 region is CASSLGWRWEKLFF. The DNA of the CDR3 is TGTGCCAGCAGTTTGGGGTGGCGGTGGGAAAAACTGTTTTTT.

The chain recombines TRBV28 with TRBJ2-7; D might be TRBD1 (5 bases). V gave up 5 bases and J gave up 4 bases, with 9 bases separating them. Germline V gene lookup returns CDR1 MDHEN and CDR2 SYDVKM. The CDR3 has 12 residues. The CDR3 region is CASSVDSYEQYF. The CDR3 DNA sequence: TGTGCCAGCAGTGTCGACAGTTACGAGCAGTACTTC.

This chain uses TRBV28 with TRBJ2-7; D is undetermined. Germline V gene data show CDR1 as MDHEN and CDR2 as SYDVKM. Deletions cut 8 bases from V and 3 bases from J, with 8 bases between. The CDR3 sequence is 11 residues long. CDR3 nucleotide sequence: TGTGCCAGCGGAAAGGGCTACGAGCAGTACTTC. This encodes CASGKGYEQYF.

This rearrangement joins TRBV7-9 to TRBJ2-7; D ambiguous. Trimming pared 3 bases from V and 6 bases from J, leaving 15 bases between. CDR3 length: 14 residues. Per germline, CDR1 SEHNR and CDR2 FQNEAQ (reference sequence). The CDR3 region is CASSFMGVFSEQYF. DNA of the CDR3: TGTGCCAGCAGCTTTATGGGTGTTTTCTCCGAGCAGTACTTC.